The 2 T cell receptor beta chains reported below all come from one sample, sequenced in a study of blood T cell repertoires in COVID-19. Measured with immunoSEQ multiplex PCR; TCRdb has only the in-frame clones, and not every one. The sample yields approximately 250,000 clones, roughly 85% seen once. The specimen was peripheral blood. The receptor set was obtained from a middle-aged man with acute or convalescent COVID-19.

CDR3 in DNA: TGTGCCAGCAGGTATACAGGGGCCGTCTCCTCTGGAAACACCATATATTTT. Translated, it gives CASRYTGAVSSGNTIYF. V gene TRBV5-6 combines with J gene TRBJ1-3; 7 bases are shared with TRBD1. CDR1 and CDR2 (germline): SGHDT, YYEEEE. This CDR3 comprises 17 residues. J was trimmed by 0 bases and V by 5 bases; bases with no gene match: 11.

The chain links TRBV4-1 to TRBJ1-2; D is unclear. Germline V CDR1 and CDR2: MGHRA, YSYEKL. There are 16 residues in the CDR3. The germline V and J ends were trimmed by 1 base and 4 bases, with 16 bases remaining between them. This chain's CDR3 is CASSQGGELILYGYTF. The CDR3 region has the DNA TGCGCCAGCAGCCAAGGTGGTGAGTTAATTCTCTATGGCTACACCTTC.